This T cell receptor (beta chain) stems from a study of blood T cell repertoires in COVID-19. Study-level background: Acute and convalescent COVID-19 samples came from the United States, Italy and Spain. PBMCs, B-cell-depleted T cells, or T cells provided the cDNA or gDNA that made up the material.

The CDR3 is made up of 14 amino acids. CDR1 is SGHVS, CDR2 FNYEAQ, per germline. V was clipped by 5 bases and J by 6 bases; unmatched bases: 7. As originally analysed: The assay estimated nucleated cells by amplifying reference gene primers. The method was immunoSEQ multiplex PCR; TCRdb's version includes in-frame clones alone and lacks a portion of them. The V and J calls and the clone size are those of that table, but D and trimming were determined from the DNA. This table holds approximately 65,000 clones, 90% found once. The TCR comes from a woman aged 18-30 years with acute or convalescent COVID-19. The V gene is TRBV7-6, the J gene TRBJ2-7; 10 nucleotides match TRBD1. The material sequenced was peripheral blood. The CDR3 spells CASSPDDRGREQYF. The CDR3 coding sequence is TGTGCCAGCAGCCCCGACGACAGGGGGCGCGAGCAGTACTTC.